The subject of this entry is one TCR beta chain. Its antigen is as yet unknown. TCRdb recomputed calls from the reads with MiXCR, one row per CDR3 protein. The sample records approximately 300,000 distinct CDR3 sequences, roughly 25% being singletons. This CDR3 is built from 11 residues. Germline V CDR1 and CDR2: SGHTA, FQGNSA. V dropped 5 bases and J dropped 7 bases, with 8 bases sitting between them. This specimen belongs to a study of T cell repertoires in cytomegalovirus infection. The V call is TRBV7-2, the J call TRBJ2-5; D remains unclear. The sequencing here drew on cultured PBMCs, taken from culture after CMV antigen stimulation. This TCR was recovered from a human donor in good health (CMV status not recorded). Some clones in this sample may be carry-over from other donors' samples. The CDR3 is CASSTRGTQYF. The DNA of the CDR3 is TGTGCCAGCAGCACCCGAGGGACCCAGTACTTC.